The T cell receptor (beta chain) described here comes from a study of CD8 T cells in ankylosing spondylitis. Findings and limits, study-wide: Prior literature has documented some motif variants in synovial fluid and blood from reactive arthritis. Made up of eight highly homologous variants, a TCR beta motif appeared characteristic of ankylosing spondylitis blood.

By quantitative 5'-RACE with molecular barcodes, the TCR beta libraries were made. TCRdb redid the calling of the 5' RACE reads with MiXCR, one entry per CDR3 protein. The sample records over 100,000 distinct CDR3 sequences, roughly an eighth being singletons. CDR1 is DFQATT and CDR2 is SNEGSKA in the germline V gene (reference sequence). The CDR3 runs to 16 residues. Only a few counts were recorded for this clonotype. Its specificity is not known. A single base separates this from a much larger clone, so it may be a read error. This chain connects TRBV20-1 to TRBJ2-3, with unresolved D. The source is a female donor with ankylosing spondylitis or in good health (not recorded which). The source material was blood, either unsorted or a sorted T cell fraction (not recorded which). Here the CDR3 reads CCARDFIKHSTDTQYF. The CDR3 nucleotides are TGCTGTGCTAGAGATTTTATTAAGCATAGCACAGATACGCAGTATTTT.